These T cell receptor beta chains were read from a single sample in a study of blood T cell repertoires in COVID-19. The data were produced by immunoSEQ multiplex PCR, yet TCRdb's version contains in-frame clones alone and is incomplete. The sample carries approximately 150,000 clones, about 87% recorded once. Sequenced: peripheral blood. These receptors were taken from a woman aged 60-75 years who had recovered from COVID-19. Each CDR3 is given with its conserved first and last residue. The D gene is left open where the match is weak. Only part of the rows carry a size: once, few, many, or a class if the clone is expanded.

J,V,D,size,DNA,CDR3
TRBJ1-4,TRBV5-5,-,-,TGTGCCAGCAGCTTGGGGACAGAAAATGAAAAACTGTTTTTT,CASSLGTENEKLFF
TRBJ2-1,TRBV7-9,-,-,TGTGCCAGCAGCCATTCAAGAGATGAGCAGTTCTTC,CASSHSRDEQFF
TRBJ1-1,TRBV28,-,-,TGTGCCAGCAGTCGTGGGACATCTGAAGCTTTCTTT,CASSRGTSEAFF
TRBJ1-2,TRBV18,-,-,TGTGCCAGCTCACTCGCCAGCGACTATGGCTACACCTTC,CASSLASDYGYTF
TRBJ2-1,TRBV5-4,-,-,TGTGCCAGCAGCTTGGTAACGGCCCAGGGGCGGGAGCAGTTCTTC,CASSLVTAQGREQFF
TRBJ1-2,TRBV4-1,TRBD1,-,TGCGCCAGCAGCCCAGAGGGACAGGGAAAAGACTATGGCTACACCTTC,CASSPEGQGKDYGYTF
TRBJ2-1,TRBV11-2,-,once,TGTGCCAGCAGCTTTATAGACAATGAGCAGTTCTTC,CASSFIDNEQFF
TRBJ1-2,TRBV5-1,TRBD1,-,TGCGCCAGCCGTACAGGGGGCGAGGGCGATGGCTACACCTTC,CASRTGGEGDGYTF
TRBJ2-7,TRBV20-1,-,-,TGCAGTGCTAGTTCTGGGCCCTACGAGCAGTACTTC,CSASSGPYEQYF
TRBJ1-4,TRBV5-1,-,-,TGCGCCAGCGGACGGGCGGGGAATGAAAAACTGTTTTTT,CASGRAGNEKLFF
TRBJ2-7,TRBV5-4,-,-,TGTGCCAGCCGATTAGACAAAACAGGGCCCTACGAGCAGTACTTC,CASRLDKTGPYEQYF
TRBJ2-3,TRBV27,-,-,TGTGCCAGCAGTTTCTCGGGCACAGATACGCAGTATTTT,CASSFSGTDTQYF
TRBJ2-5,TRBV15,TRBD2,-,TGTGCCACCAGCAGAGAAAGAGCGGGGGATGTCCGGGAGACCCAGTACTTC,CATSRERAGDVRETQYF
TRBJ1-6,TRBV9,-,-,TGTGCCAGCAGCGTAGGTCAGCGGGCGAATTCACCCCTCCACTTT,CASSVGQRANSPLHF
TRBJ1-2,TRBV4-2,-,-,TGTGCCAGCAGCCTTACGACAGTCGCCTTAGGCTATGGCTACACCTTC,CASSLTTVALGYGYTF
TRBJ1-1,TRBV12-3/TRBV12-4,-,-,TGTGCCAGCAGTTTGATCTGGGAGGCTGAAGCTTTCTTT,CASSLIWEAEAFF
TRBJ2-7,TRBV5-1,-,-,TGCGCCAGCTCGAGGGTTCGGGGGGCCCGCTACGAGCAGTACTTC,CASSRVRGARYEQYF
TRBJ1-1,TRBV2,-,-,TGTGCCAGCAGTGAAGGGACATGGGGGGGCACTGAAGCTTTCTTT,CASSEGTWGGTEAFF
TRBJ2-1,TRBV19,TRBD1,-,TGTGCCAGTACCTCCGGAAGGACAGGCAACAATGAGCAGTTCTTC,CASTSGRTGNNEQFF
TRBJ1-3,TRBV18,-,-,TGTGCCAGCTCATCGACCGGGACTTCTGGAAACACCATATATTTT,CASSSTGTSGNTIYF
TRBJ1-1,TRBV21-1,-,-,TGTGCCAGCAATATTCCGGGACAGGGCTGCACTGAAGCTTTCTTT,CASNIPGQGCTEAFF
TRBJ1-1,TRBV2,TRBD1,-,TGTGCCAGCACCGGGACAGGGGGCACTGAAGCTTTCTTT,CASTGTGGTEAFF
TRBJ2-2,TRBV19,-,-,TGTGCCAGTAGTATACAGGGGAACACCGGGGAGCTGTTTTTT,CASSIQGNTGELFF